These 26 T cell receptor beta chains share one sample of origin, sequenced in a study of spatial heterogeneity in lung cancer. MiXCR, applied by TCRdb to the 5' RACE reads, yields one record per CDR3 protein. The sample contains 2,000 to 2,500 distinct CDR3 sequences, approximately 12% of which appear only once. Time point denoted: sample taken at primary tumor resection. The study sequenced unsorted whole RNA from tumor, nontumor lung or frozen PBMC. Sequencing used normal lung tissue next to the tumor, obtained at surgery. These receptor sequences come from a male donor with early-stage non-small cell lung cancer.

Concerning this clonotype: This beta chain represents an off-target read in a library built for alpha chains; its size is of limited meaning. V gene TRBV12-3 or TRBV12-4 combines with J gene TRBJ2-1; TRBD2 matches 10 bases. V lost 6 bases and J lost 8; bases outside the gene matches: 16. This CDR3 is built from 17 residues. CDR3 in amino acids: CASSYDSTSGETDEQFF. CDR3 DNA sequence: TGTGCCAGCAGCTACGATTCAACTAGCGGGGAGACGGATGAGCAGTTCTTC.

This clonotype is deemed medium-sized. A library made for alpha chains picked up this beta chain off target, so its size means little. The V call is TRBV23-1, the J call TRBJ2-3; D gene unclear. TRBV23-1 is an open reading frame, and its role is uncertain. CDR3 length: 15 residues. The ends were cut back, 3 bases at V and 0 bases at J, with 10 bases in the middle. DNA of the CDR3: TGCGCCAGCAGTCATTCCCGAGCTAGCACAGATACGCAGTATTTT. Encoded protein: CASSHSRASTDTQYF.

This clonotype is large within its sample. The size of this beta chain means little, since it is a stray read in a library made for alpha chains. The chain has TRBV7-2 and TRBJ2-1; 11 nucleotides match TRBD2. CDR1 SGHTA and CDR2 FQGNSA come from the germline V gene. The V and J ends lost 6 bases and 8 bases, in that order; junction bases with no gene match: 12. The CDR3 is 16 residues long. The CDR3: CASRMSLAGGYDEQFF. In DNA, the CDR3 is TGTGCCAGCAGGATGTCCCTAGCGGGAGGTTACGATGAGCAGTTCTTC. The full variable domain, with the rest looked up from reference TRBV7-2 and TRBJ2-1, is GAGVSQSPSNKVTEKGKDVELRCDPISGHTALYWYRQSLGQGLEFLIYFQGNSAPDKSGLPSDRFSAERTGGSVSTLTIQRTQQEDSAVYLCASRMSLAGGYDEQFFGPGTRLTVL.

This clonotype is classed as medium-sized. Since the library was made to target alpha chains, this beta chain is a stray read and its abundance is not meaningful. This sequence joins TRBV15 and TRBJ2-2; TRBD1 matches 10 bases. V shed 4 bases and J 5 bases; nucleotides not matched to a gene: 10. Germline V gives CDR1 LNHNV, CDR2 YYDKDF (reference sequence). This CDR3 contains 17 residues. The CDR3 DNA sequence: TGTGCCACCAGCAATCCTTCGGGACAGGGGTTAACCGGGGAGCTGTTTTTT. This sequence encodes CATSNPSGQGLTGELFF.

This clonotype was counted a few times. A much more abundant neighbour one base away suggests this may be a read error. A library prepared for alpha chains yielded this beta chain as an off-target read; its size is of little meaning. This rearrangement joins TRBV20-1 to TRBJ2-3; 8 bases match TRBD2. The CDR3 covers 12 residues. Germline CDR1 and CDR2: DFQATT and SNEGSKA (reference sequence). The J segment lost 11 bases and the V segment lost 6 bases, leaving 10 bases of the junction unmatched. CDR3 nucleotide sequence: TGCAGTGCCCCAAAGTACCGGGGGGGGCAGTATTTT. Residues: CSAPKYRGGQYF.

By its share, this clonotype is medium-sized. A library made for alpha chains picked up this beta chain off target, so its size means little. The V and J genes are TRBV12-3 or TRBV12-4 and TRBJ2-1; D possibly corresponds to TRBD1 (5 bases). V lost 6 bases and J lost 4, with 16 bases in between. The CDR3 is 15 residues long. The CDR3, as DNA: TGTGCCAGCAGAAAAACAGGTGTTATTTACAATGAGCAGTTCTTC. Its translation is CASRKTGVIYNEQFF.

By sample share, this clonotype is medium-sized. Within a library made for alpha chains, this beta chain is off target, and its count is uninformative. The V and J genes are TRBV28 and TRBJ2-7; TRBD1 is a possible D gene (5 bases). CDR1 and CDR2 (germline): MDHEN, SYDVKM. Trimming shortened V by 2 bases and J by 2 bases, and 13 bases separated the two germline ends. This CDR3 comprises 15 residues. CDR3 loop: CASSLPSPGTYEQYF. The CDR3 nucleotides read TGTGCCAGCAGTTTACCGTCCCCAGGGACCTACGAGCAGTACTTC.

This clonotype is judged medium-sized (0.01 to 0.1%). In a library made to pick up alpha chains, this beta chain is a stray read with a size that means little. The V call is TRBV4-3, the J call TRBJ1-5, with D possibly TRBD1 on 5 matching bases. V dropped 4 bases and J dropped 7 bases, with 20 bases sitting between them. The CDR3 runs to 16 residues. CDR1 and CDR2 from the germline V gene are LGHNA and YSLEER. CDR3 sequence (DNA): TGCGCCAGCAGCCCAGGGCGAGTCCGGAAGGAACAGCCCCAGCATTTT. It is translated as CASSPGRVRKEQPQHF.

In regard to this clonotype: Within a library made for alpha chains, this beta chain is off target, and its count is uninformative. J is TRBJ2-3 and V is TRBV6-1; D uncertain. CDR3 length: 13 amino acids. Trimming took 0 bases from V and 10 from J, leaving 11 bases between them. Germline V gene lookup returns CDR1 MNHNS and CDR2 SASEGT. This CDR3 reads CASSEAALRAQYF. The CDR3, as DNA: TGTGCCAGCAGTGAAGCGGCCCTACGCGCGCAGTATTTT.

This clonotype was seen many times. Because the library targeted alpha chains, this beta chain is an off-target read whose size means little. The chain combines TRBV6-2 or TRBV6-3 with TRBJ2-5, with D maybe TRBD2 (5 bases). Trimming stripped 8 bases from V and 5 bases from J, with 18 bases between. This CDR3 comprises 14 residues. Germline lookup yields CDR1 MNHEY and CDR2 SVGEGT. CDR3 region: CASGVLDTGETQYF. CDR3 nucleotide sequence: TGTGCCAGCGGTGTCTTAGATACGGGGGAGACCCAGTACTTC.

This clonotype rates as medium-sized. Being off target in a library aimed at alpha chains, this beta chain has a size of little meaning. The chain uses TRBV24-1 and TRBJ2-1; a weak D match, TRBD1 (6 bases). Trimming left V 12 bases short and J 6 bases short, with 14 bases between. Germline V CDR1 and CDR2: KGHDR, SFDVKD. The CDR3 totals 12 residues. The CDR3 DNA reads TGTGCCGCCCAGGGACATTTCAATGAGCAGTTCTTC. Protein sequence: CAAQGHFNEQFF.

To note about this clonotype: This beta chain turned up in a library designed for alpha chains; as an off-target read, its abundance says little. V usage is TRBV12-3 or TRBV12-4 and J usage is TRBJ1-5; perhaps TRBD1 as D (5 bases). This CDR3 is 12 amino acids long. Trimming pared 7 bases from V and 1 base from J, leaving 5 bases between. The CDR3 loop reads CASTGSNQPQHF. In DNA form, the CDR3 reads TGTGCCAGCACAGGGAGCAATCAGCCCCAGCATTTT.

By sample share, this clonotype is medium-sized. This beta chain appears as a stray read in a library generated for alpha chains; its size is not informative. V gene TRBV7-9 combines with J gene TRBJ2-7; D is undetermined. The CDR3 consists of 15 residues. Germline-derived CDR1 and CDR2 are SEHNR and FQNEAQ (reference sequence). V was trimmed by 5 bases and J by 3 bases, leaving 17 bases between them. The CDR3 spells CASSPVGASLYEQYF. DNA of the CDR3: TGTGCCAGCAGCCCAGTAGGCGCCAGCCTCTACGAGCAGTACTTC.

Judged by abundance, this clonotype is medium-sized (0.01 to 0.1%). Since it is a stray read in a library aimed at alpha chains, this beta chain has a size that is not meaningful. The rearrangement links TRBV7-6 to TRBJ2-7, with 9 positions matching TRBD2. The CDR3 is 15 amino acids. The junction had 6 bases not matched to a gene; V was cut back by 5 bases and J by 1 base. Germline assignment: CDR1 SGHVS and CDR2 FNYEAQ. This CDR3 is CASSTNLAGSYEQYF. The CDR3 bases are TGTGCCAGCAGCACCAATCTAGCGGGATCCTACGAGCAGTACTTC.

By sample share, this clonotype is medium-sized (0.01 to 0.1%). Since the library was made to target alpha chains, this beta chain is a stray read and its abundance is not meaningful. The V call is TRBV7-2, the J call TRBJ2-2; TRBD2 is a possible D gene (6 bases). This CDR3 has 14 residues. The V gene lost 6 bases and the J gene lost 0 bases, with 8 bases spanning the gap. CDR1 is SGHTA, CDR2 FQGNSA, per germline. CDR3 loop: CASRGTANTGELFF. The CDR3 DNA follows: TGTGCCAGCAGAGGGACTGCGAACACCGGGGAGCTGTTTTTT. Using reference TRBV7-2 and TRBJ2-2 for the parts outside the CDR3, the full variable domain is GAGVSQSPSNKVTEKGKDVELRCDPISGHTALYWYRQSLGQGLEFLIYFQGNSAPDKSGLPSDRFSAERTGGSVSTLTIQRTQQEDSAVYLCASRGTANTGELFFGEGSRLTVL.

In this sample, this clonotype is medium-sized. Within a library made for alpha chains, this beta chain is off target, and its count is uninformative. The CDR3 loop is CASSEAGLPWGQYF. The CDR3 DNA is TGTGCCAGCAGCGAAGCCGGGCTCCCCTGGGGGCAGTACTTC. V is TRBV5-6 and J is TRBJ2-7; D not certain. The ends were cut back, 4 bases at V and 9 bases at J, with 20 bases in the middle. The CDR3 is made up of 14 amino acids. CDR1 and CDR2 (germline): SGHDT, YYEEEE.

This clonotype is labeled as large. This beta chain was picked up by a library intended for alpha chains and is off target, so its count carries little meaning. The chain carries TRBV5-1 and TRBJ1-2; 7 positions match TRBD1. Losses at the gene ends were 5 bases for V and 6 bases for J; bases not matched to a gene: 7. CDR1 is SGHRS and CDR2 is YFSETQ in the germline V gene. The CDR3 consists of 13 residues. The CDR3 bases are TGCGCCAGCAGACTCGACAGGGATAATGGCTACACCTTC. Residues: CASRLDRDNGYTF.

As regards this clonotype: For a library built for alpha chains, this beta chain is a stray read; little rests on its size. V gene TRBV27 combines with J gene TRBJ2-6, with D unresolved. The length of the CDR3 is 15 residues. Trimming stripped 3 bases from V and 2 bases from J, with 8 bases between. The germline gives CDR1 MNHEY, CDR2 SMNVEV (reference sequence). The CDR3 nucleotides read TGTGCCAGCAGTTTGGCCGCTCCTGGGGCCAACGTCCTGACTTTC. This encodes CASSLAAPGANVLTF.

In regard to this clonotype: In a library made to pick up alpha chains, this beta chain is a stray read with a size that means little. The chain links TRBV11-2 to TRBJ2-6; the D gene is possibly TRBD1 (5 bases). V dropped 5 bases and J dropped 0 bases, with 5 bases sitting between them. CDR3 length: 14 amino acids. Germline loops: CDR1 SGHAT, CDR2 FQNNGV. The CDR3 loop reads CASSRGSGANVLTF. Written as DNA, the CDR3 is TGTGCCAGCAGCAGGGGCTCTGGGGCCAACGTCCTGACTTTC.

Concerning this clonotype itself: The library was designed around alpha chains, so this beta chain is a stray read whose abundance carries little weight. The gene calls are TRBV13 and TRBJ2-1; the match to TRBD1 covers 9 bases. V lost 2 bases and J lost 5; bases outside the gene matches: 4. The CDR3 sequence is 15 residues long. Per the germline V gene, CDR1 is PRHDT and CDR2 is FYEKMQ (reference sequence). Written as DNA, the CDR3 is TGTGCCAGCAGCTTAAGGACAGGGGACCACAATGAGCAGTTCTTC. As protein: CASSLRTGDHNEQFF.

The table lists this clonotype with many counts. This beta chain represents an off-target read in a library built for alpha chains; its size is of limited meaning. V is TRBV7-2 and J is TRBJ2-1; D gene unclear. This CDR3 is built from 11 residues. With 0 bases removed from V and 9 bases from J, the gap between germline ends came to 3 bases. The germline CDR1 and CDR2 sequences are SGHTA and FQGNSA. Here the CDR3 DNA reads TGTGCCAGCAGCTTAGCGATTGAGCAGTTCTTC. Translated, it gives CASSLAIEQFF.

This clonotype turned up a few times. This beta chain lies outside the target of a library built for alpha chains; its clone size means little. The J gene is TRBJ2-7, the V gene TRBV6-5, with a possible D match to TRBD1 (5 bases). Trimming took 6 bases from V and 5 from J, leaving 14 bases between them. The CDR3 runs 13 residues. Germline lookup yields CDR1 MNHEY and CDR2 SVGAGI. As DNA, the CDR3 is TGTGCCAGCAGGGATGACAGTCTGCACGAGCAGTACTTC. It yields the protein CASRDDSLHEQYF.

This clonotype ranks as medium-sized. With the library built for alpha chains, this beta chain is off target and its frequency is not meaningful. The CDR3 region is CSVGGTGVADTQYF. For the CDR3, the DNA is TGCAGCGTTGGGGGGACAGGAGTAGCAGATACGCAGTATTTT. The chain couples TRBV29-1 to TRBJ2-3, with TRBD1 matching 8 bases. The CDR3 has 14 residues. CDR1 and CDR2 from the germline V gene are SQVTM and ANQGSEA. V was clipped by 4 bases and J by 4 bases; unmatched bases: 7.

Judged by abundance, this clonotype is medium-sized. The library was prepared for alpha chains; this beta chain is a stray read, so its frequency means little. V is TRBV6-5 and J is TRBJ1-2; no clear D. This CDR3 is 15 amino acids long. In germline, CDR1 is MNHEY, CDR2 SVGAGI. V lost 9 bases, J lost 4 bases, and 21 bases lay in between. CDR3 residues: CASSREAGQTYGYTF. The CDR3 nucleotides read TGTGCCAGTTCCCGAGAGGCAGGCCAGACCTATGGCTACACCTTC.

A note on this clonotype: In a library made to pick up alpha chains, this beta chain is a stray read with a size that means little. The chain combines TRBV18 with TRBJ1-1, with D possibly being TRBD1 (6 bases). The germline V gene encodes CDR1 KGHSH and CDR2 LQKENI. This CDR3 region has 14 residues. V dropped 10 bases and J dropped 1 base, with 16 bases sitting between them. CDR3 sequence (DNA): TGTGCCACCATGGGGGCAGGGAGGAACACTGAAGCTTTCTTT. It codes for CATMGAGRNTEAFF.

Relative to its sample, this clonotype is medium-sized (0.01 to 0.1%). This beta chain appears as a stray read in a library generated for alpha chains; its size is not informative. The rearrangement uses TRBV2 and TRBJ1-1, with D perhaps TRBD1 (6 bases). The CDR3 is made up of 16 amino acids. The germline V gene encodes CDR1 SNHLY and CDR2 FYNNEI. Trimming left V 3 bases short and J 1 base short, with 15 bases between. The CDR3 region has the DNA TGTGCCAGCAGTGAGGGCAGGGGAGGAACGAACACTGAAGCTTTCTTT. Protein product: CASSEGRGGTNTEAFF.